This entry describes one T cell receptor (beta chain). The junction departs from germline at one end; a sequencing error may be responsible. This entry is derived from a study of blood T cell repertoires in COVID-19. TCRdb's table, derived via immunoSEQ multiplex PCR, lists solely in-frame clones and lacks some. This sample has about 50,000 clones, with more than 70% found just once. This CDR3 spans 17 amino acids. Germline V CDR1 and CDR2: SGHDT, YYEEEE. The rearrangement links TRBV5-6 to TRBJ2-6; 8 bases agree with TRBD1. The sequence came from a human donor in a cohort sampled during active COVID-19. The sequencing sample was made of peripheral blood. Here the CDR3 reads CASRFDRGNVGANVPTF. DNA for the CDR3: TGTGCCAGCAGGTTCGACAGGGGTAATGTTGGGGCCAACGTCCCGACTTTC. Filled out from reference TRBV5-6 and TRBJ2-6, the complete variable domain reads DAGVTQSPTHLIKTRGQQVTLRCSPKSGHDTVSWYQQALGQGPQFIFQYYEEEERQRGNFPDRFSGHQFPNYSSELNVNALLLGDSALYLCASRFDRGNVGANVPTFGAGSRLTVL.